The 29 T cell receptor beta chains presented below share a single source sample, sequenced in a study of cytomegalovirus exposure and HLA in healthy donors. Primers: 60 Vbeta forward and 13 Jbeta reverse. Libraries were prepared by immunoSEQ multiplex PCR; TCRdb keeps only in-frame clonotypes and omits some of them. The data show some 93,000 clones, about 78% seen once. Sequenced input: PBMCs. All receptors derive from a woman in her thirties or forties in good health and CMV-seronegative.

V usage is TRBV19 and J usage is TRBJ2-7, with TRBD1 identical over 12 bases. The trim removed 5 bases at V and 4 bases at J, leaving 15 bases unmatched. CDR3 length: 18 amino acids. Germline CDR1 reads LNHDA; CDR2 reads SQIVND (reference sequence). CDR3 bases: TGTGCCAGTAGTTTATCCGGGACAGGGGGCGGATTTCGGTACGAGCAGTACTTC. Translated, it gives CASSLSGTGGGFRYEQYF.

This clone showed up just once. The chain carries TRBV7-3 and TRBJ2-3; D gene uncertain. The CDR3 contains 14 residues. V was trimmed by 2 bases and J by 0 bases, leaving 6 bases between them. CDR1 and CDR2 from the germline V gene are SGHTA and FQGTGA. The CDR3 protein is CASSLAGSTDTQYF. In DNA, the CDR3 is TGTGCCAGCAGCTTAGCAGGTAGCACAGATACGCAGTATTTT.

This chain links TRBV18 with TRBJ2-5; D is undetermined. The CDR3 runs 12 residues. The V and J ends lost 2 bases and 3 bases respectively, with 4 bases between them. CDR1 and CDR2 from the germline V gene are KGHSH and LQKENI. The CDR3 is CASSPIKETQYF. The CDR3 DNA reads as TGTGCCAGCTCACCAATTAAAGAGACCCAGTACTTC. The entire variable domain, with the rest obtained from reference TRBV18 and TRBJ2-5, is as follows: NAGVMQNPRHLVRRRGQEARLRCSPMKGHSHVYWYRQLPEEGLKFMVYLQKENIIDESGMPKERFSAEFPKEGPSILRIQQVVRGDSAAYFCASSPIKETQYFGPGTRLLVL.

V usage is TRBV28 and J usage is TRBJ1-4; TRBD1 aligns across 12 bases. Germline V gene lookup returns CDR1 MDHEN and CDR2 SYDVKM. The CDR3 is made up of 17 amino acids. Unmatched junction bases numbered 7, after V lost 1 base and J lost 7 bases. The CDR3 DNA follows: TGTGCCAGCAGTTTATTGGGACAGGGGGCGGAAACTGAAAAACTGTTTTTT. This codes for CASSLLGQGAETEKLFF.

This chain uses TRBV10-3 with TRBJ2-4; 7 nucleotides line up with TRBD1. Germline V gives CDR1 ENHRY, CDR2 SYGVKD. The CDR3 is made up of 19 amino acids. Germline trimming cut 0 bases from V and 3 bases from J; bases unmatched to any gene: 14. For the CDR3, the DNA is TGTGCCATCAGTGAGTCTAGGACTCAACAGGGGCCTGGCAAAAACATTCAGTACTTC. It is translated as CAISESRTQQGPGKNIQYF.

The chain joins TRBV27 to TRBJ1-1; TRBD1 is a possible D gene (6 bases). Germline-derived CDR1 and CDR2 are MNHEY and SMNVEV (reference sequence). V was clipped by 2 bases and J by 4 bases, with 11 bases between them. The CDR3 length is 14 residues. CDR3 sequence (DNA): TGTGCCAGCAGTTTAAGAAACAGGGCCACTGAAGCTTTCTTT. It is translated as CASSLRNRATEAFF.

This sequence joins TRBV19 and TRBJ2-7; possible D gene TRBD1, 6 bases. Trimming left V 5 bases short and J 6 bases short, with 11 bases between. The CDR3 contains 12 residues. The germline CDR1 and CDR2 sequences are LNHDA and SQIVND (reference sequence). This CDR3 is CASSPTGIEQYF. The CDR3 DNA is TGTGCCAGTAGTCCCACAGGGATCGAGCAGTACTTC.

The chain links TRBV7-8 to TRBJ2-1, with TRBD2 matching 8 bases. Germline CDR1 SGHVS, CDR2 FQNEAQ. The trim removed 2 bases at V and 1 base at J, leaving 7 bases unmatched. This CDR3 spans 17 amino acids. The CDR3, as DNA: TGTGCCAGCAGCTTACCGAGCGGGAGTGTGTCCTACAATGAGCAGTTCTTC. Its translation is CASSLPSGSVSYNEQFF.

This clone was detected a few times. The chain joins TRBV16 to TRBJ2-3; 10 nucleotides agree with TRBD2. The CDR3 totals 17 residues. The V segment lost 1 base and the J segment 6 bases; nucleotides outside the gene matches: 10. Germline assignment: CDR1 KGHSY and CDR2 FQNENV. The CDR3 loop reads CASSQFQRLAGPDTQYF. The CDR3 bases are TGTGCCAGCAGCCAATTCCAAAGACTAGCGGGCCCTGATACGCAGTATTTT.

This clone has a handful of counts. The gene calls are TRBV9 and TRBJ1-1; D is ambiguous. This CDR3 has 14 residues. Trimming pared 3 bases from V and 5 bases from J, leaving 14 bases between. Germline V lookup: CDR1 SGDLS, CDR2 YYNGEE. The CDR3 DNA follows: TGTGCCAGCAGCGGCTCCCAACACGGGACTGAAGCTTTCTTT. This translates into CASSGSQHGTEAFF.

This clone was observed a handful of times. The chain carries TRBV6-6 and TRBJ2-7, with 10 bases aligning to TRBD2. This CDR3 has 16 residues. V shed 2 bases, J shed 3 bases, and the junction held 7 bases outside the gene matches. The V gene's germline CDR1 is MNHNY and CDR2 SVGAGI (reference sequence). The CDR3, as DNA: TGTGCCAGCAGTTACCCCTGGGCTAGCGGGAGCTACGAGCAGTACTTC. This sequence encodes CASSYPWASGSYEQYF.

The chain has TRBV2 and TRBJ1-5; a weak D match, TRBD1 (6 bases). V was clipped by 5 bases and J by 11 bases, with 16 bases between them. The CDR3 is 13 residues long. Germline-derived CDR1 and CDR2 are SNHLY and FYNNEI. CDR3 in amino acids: CASSQQGPQAQHF. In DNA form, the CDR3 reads TGTGCCAGCAGTCAACAGGGACCGCAGGCCCAGCATTTT.

CDR3 amino acids: CASSIDRAMGWGAEAFF. The CDR3 coding sequence is TGTGCCAGCTCAATTGACCGCGCCATGGGTTGGGGGGCTGAAGCTTTCTTT. V usage is TRBV18 and J usage is TRBJ1-1; perhaps TRBD1 as D (5 bases). This CDR3 is built from 17 residues. Trimming shortened V by 5 bases and J by 6 bases, and 25 bases separated the two germline ends. Germline lookup yields CDR1 KGHSH and CDR2 LQKENI.

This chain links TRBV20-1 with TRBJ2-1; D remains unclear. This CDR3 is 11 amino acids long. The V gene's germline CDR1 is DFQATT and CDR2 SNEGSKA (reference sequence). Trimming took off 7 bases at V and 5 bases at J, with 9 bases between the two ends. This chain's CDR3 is CSGVYHNEQFF. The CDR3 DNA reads TGCAGTGGAGTGTATCACAATGAGCAGTTCTTC.

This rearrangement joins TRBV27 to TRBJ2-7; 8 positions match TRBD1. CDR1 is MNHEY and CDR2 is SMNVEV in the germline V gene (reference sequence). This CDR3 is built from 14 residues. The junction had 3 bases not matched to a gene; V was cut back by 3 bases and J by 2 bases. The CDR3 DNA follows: TGTGCCAGCAGTTTGACAGGGGACCCCTACGAGCAGTACTTC. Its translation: CASSLTGDPYEQYF.

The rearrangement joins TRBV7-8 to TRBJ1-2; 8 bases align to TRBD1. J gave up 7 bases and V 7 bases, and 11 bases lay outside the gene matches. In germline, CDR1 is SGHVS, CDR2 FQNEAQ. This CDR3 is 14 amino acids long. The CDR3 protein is CASMTTGALSGYTF. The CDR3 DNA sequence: TGTGCCAGCATGACGACAGGGGCCCTTAGTGGCTACACCTTC. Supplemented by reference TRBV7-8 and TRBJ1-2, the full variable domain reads GAGVSQSPRYKVAKRGQDVALRCDPISGHVSLFWYQQALGQGPEFLTYFQNEAQLDKSGLPSDRFFAERPEGSVSTLKIQRTQQEDSAVYLCASMTTGALSGYTFGSGTRLTVV.

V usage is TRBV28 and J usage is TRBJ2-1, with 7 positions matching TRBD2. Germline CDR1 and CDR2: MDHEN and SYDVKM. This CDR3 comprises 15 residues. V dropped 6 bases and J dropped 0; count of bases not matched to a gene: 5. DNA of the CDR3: TGTGCCAGCAGCCAGACTAGCAGCTCCTACAATGAGCAGTTCTTC. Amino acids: CASSQTSSSYNEQFF.

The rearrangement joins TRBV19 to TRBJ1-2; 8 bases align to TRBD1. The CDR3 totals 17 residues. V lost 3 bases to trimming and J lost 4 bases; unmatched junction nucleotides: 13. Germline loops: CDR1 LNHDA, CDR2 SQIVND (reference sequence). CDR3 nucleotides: TGTGCCAGTAGTATTGGCCAGGGGGCCCCCCTTCTCTATGGCTACACCTTC. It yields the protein CASSIGQGAPLLYGYTF. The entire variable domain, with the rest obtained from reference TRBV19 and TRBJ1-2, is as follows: DGGITQSPKYLFRKEGQNVTLSCEQNLNHDAMYWYRQDPGQGLRLIYYSQIVNDFQKGDIAEGYSVSREKKESFPLTVTSAQKNPTAFYLCASSIGQGAPLLYGYTFGSGTRLTVV.

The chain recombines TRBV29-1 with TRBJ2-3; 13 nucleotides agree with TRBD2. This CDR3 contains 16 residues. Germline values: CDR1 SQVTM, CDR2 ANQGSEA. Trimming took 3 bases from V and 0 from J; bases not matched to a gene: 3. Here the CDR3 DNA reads TGCAGCGTTGAGAGACTAGCGGGAGGCAGCACAGATACGCAGTATTTT. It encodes CSVERLAGGSTDTQYF.

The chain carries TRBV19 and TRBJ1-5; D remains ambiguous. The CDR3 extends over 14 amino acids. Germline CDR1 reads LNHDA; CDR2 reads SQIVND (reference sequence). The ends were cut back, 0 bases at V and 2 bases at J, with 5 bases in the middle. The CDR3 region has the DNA TGTGCCAGTAGTATAGAGCAGGGCAATCAGCCCCAGCATTTT. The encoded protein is CASSIEQGNQPQHF.

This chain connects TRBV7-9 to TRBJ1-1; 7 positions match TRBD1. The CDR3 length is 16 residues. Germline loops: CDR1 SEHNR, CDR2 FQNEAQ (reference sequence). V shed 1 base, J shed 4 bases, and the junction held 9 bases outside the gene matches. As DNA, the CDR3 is TGTGCCAGCAGCTTAGGGGGCCAGGGGGGACCCACTGAAGCTTTCTTT. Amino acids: CASSLGGQGGPTEAFF.

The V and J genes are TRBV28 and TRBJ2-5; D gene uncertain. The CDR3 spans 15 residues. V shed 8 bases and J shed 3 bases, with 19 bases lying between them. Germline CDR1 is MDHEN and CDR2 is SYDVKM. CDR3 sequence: CASYPEPLEKETQYF. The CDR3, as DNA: TGTGCCAGCTACCCTGAACCGTTAGAGAAAGAGACCCAGTACTTC. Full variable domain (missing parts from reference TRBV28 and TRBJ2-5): DVKVTQSSRYLVKRTGEKVFLECVQDMDHENMFWYRQDPGLGLRLIYFSYDVKMKEKGDIPEGYSVSREKKERFSLILESASTNQTSMYLCASYPEPLEKETQYFGPGTRLLVL.

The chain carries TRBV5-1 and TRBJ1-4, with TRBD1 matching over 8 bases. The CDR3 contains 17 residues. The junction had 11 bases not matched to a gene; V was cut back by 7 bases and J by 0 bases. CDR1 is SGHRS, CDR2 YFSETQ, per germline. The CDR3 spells CASSKTGAHTTNEKLFF. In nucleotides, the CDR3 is TGCGCCAGCTCAAAGACAGGGGCCCACACAACTAATGAAAAACTGTTTTTT.

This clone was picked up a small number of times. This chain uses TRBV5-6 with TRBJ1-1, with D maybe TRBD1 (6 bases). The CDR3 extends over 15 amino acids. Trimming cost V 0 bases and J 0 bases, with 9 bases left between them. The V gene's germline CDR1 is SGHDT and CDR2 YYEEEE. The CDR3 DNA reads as TGTGCCAGCAGCTTGGTGACAGGTTTGAACACTGAAGCTTTCTTT. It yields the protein CASSLVTGLNTEAFF.

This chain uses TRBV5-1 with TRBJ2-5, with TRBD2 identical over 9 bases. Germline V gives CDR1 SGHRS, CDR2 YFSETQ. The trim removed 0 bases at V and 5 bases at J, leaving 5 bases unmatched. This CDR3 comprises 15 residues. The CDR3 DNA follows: TGCGCCAGCAGCTTGGTCGCGGGAGGGCCCGAGACCCAGTACTTC. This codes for CASSLVAGGPETQYF.

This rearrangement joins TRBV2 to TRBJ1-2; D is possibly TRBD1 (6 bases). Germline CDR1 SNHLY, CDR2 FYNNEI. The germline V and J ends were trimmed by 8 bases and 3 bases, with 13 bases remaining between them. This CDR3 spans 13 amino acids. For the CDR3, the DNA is TGTGCCAGCGTTCCAGGGGCCGACTATGGCTACACCTTC. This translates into CASVPGADYGYTF.

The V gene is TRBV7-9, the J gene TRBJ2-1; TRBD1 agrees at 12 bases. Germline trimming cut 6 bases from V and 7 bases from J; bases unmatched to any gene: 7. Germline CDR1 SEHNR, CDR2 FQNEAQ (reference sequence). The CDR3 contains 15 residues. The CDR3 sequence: CASRKPGQGANEQFF. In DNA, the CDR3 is TGTGCCAGCAGAAAACCGGGACAGGGGGCGAATGAGCAGTTCTTC.

Here the CDR3 reads CASGNRDNTEKLFF. The CDR3 bases are TGTGCCAGCGGCAACCGGGACAATACTGAAAAACTGTTTTTT. The chain recombines TRBV6-1 with TRBJ1-4; D is perhaps TRBD1 (6 bases). With 8 bases removed from V and 7 bases from J, the gap between germline ends came to 17 bases. In germline, CDR1 is MNHNS, CDR2 SASEGT. The CDR3 consists of 14 residues.

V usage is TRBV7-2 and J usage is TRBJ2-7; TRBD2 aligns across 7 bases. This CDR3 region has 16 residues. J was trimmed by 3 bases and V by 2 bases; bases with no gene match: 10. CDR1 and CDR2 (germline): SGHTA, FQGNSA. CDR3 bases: TGTGCCAGCAGCTTATGGGGGGGAGGGAGGTTCTACGAGCAGTACTTC. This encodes CASSLWGGGRFYEQYF.